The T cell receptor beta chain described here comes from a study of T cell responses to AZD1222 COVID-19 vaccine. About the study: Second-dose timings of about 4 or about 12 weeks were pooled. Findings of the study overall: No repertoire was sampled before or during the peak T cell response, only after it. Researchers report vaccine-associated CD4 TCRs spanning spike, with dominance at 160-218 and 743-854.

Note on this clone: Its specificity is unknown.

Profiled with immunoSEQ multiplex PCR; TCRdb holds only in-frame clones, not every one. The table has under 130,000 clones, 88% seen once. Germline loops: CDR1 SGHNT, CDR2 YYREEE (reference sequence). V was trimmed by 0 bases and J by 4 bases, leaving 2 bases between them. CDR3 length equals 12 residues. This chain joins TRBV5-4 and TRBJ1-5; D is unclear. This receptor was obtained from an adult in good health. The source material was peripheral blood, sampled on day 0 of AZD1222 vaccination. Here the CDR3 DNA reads TGTGCCAGCAGCTTGGAGAATCAGCCCCAGCATTTT. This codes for CASSLENQPQHF.